The source of this T cell receptor beta chain is a study of T-cell memory formation after mild COVID-19 (dated by TCRdb to the early 2020s). About the full investigation: Most TCR sequence clusters were specific to one of the two donors. In a couple of donors, T-cell clones that expanded and contracted after mild COVID-19 were tracked by sequencing TCRalpha and TCRbeta repertoires over time. The cohort was made up of two young adult volunteers, one female and one male, who were previously healthy.

TCRdb records Illumina NovaSeq 6000 as the sequencer. Using 5'RACE with constant-segment primers, TCRalpha and TCRbeta cDNA libraries were constructed, with sample barcodes and unique molecular identifiers added in the process. RNA was extracted from every sample with Trizol reagent. Libraries were amplified in two PCR steps, with a second sample barcode and Illumina TruSeq adapters added in the second step. Sequencing of the libraries was done on an Illumina NovaSeq, producing 2 x 150 bp paired-end reads. Under the source paper's analysis protocol: Reads were demultiplexed and collapsed into UMI-guided consensus sequences with migec v1.2.7. Using mixcr v2.1.11, UMI consensuses were aligned to TRA and TRB V and J templates and then assembled into clonotypes. A clonotype was counted as expanded or contracted only when both edgeR and NoisET called the clonotype significant, with the noise models trained on biological replicates. edgeR calls used a false discovery rate-adjusted p below 0.01 and a log2 fold-change threshold of 1. As an exploratory analysis of dynamics, max-normalized trajectories of the 1000 most abundant clonotypes were examined with PCA combined with hierarchical clustering. Separately sequenced CD4+ and CD8+ repertoires were used to assign a CD4 or CD8 phenotype to each responding clone. TCRdb's own reprocessing of the public reads used fastp at Q25 and MiXCR and kept productive beta chains. Rows with one shared CDR3 protein collapse into an entry with the most common genes and DNA. The V and J calls were not made by the authors but by TCRdb's processing. The table for this sample lists about 140,000 distinct CDR3 sequences; 11% to 15% of them were counted only once. Clones ranked in the top ten supply around 28% of the sample.

This clonotype was picked up a small number of times. There is no known antigen for this receptor. No quality values exist for individual bases; no much larger clone is one base distant. Ficoll-Paque density gradient centrifugation was the method used to isolate PBMCs. Trimming takes 6 bases off V and 3 bases off J; junction bases not matched to a gene: 10. Counted from cysteine to phenylalanine, this CDR3 has 14 amino acids. Kept here is only the CDR3 DNA, which spans 42 bases and is read in frame from base 1. CDR1 and CDR2 were assigned from the germline V gene (reference sequence) as DFQATT and SNEGSKA. Study-wide findings and limitations: SARS-CoV-2 specificity of the second-wave clones peaking on day 37 was not confirmed. Some responding clones were found in pre-infection memory, which suggests that pre-existing cross-reactive memory T cells took part in the SARS-CoV-2 response. Only a couple of mild cases were covered in the study, and larger cohorts including severe cases with pre-infection samples were considered necessary. Contracting CD4+ clones were located mainly in the CM and EM memory subsets, whereas CD8+ clones were found to be enriched in EMRA. From day 15 to 85, contracting clones showed balanced CD4/CD8 phenotypes, whereas a second wave of clones that expanded from day 15 to 37 leaned towards CD4+.

The sequence was obtained from an adult woman who had mild COVID-19 (a few samples of this study predate the infection). The sample titles of this study are shuffled in the database, so cell type and time point are left out; the donor was told from shared clones. The chain couples TRBV20-1 to TRBJ2-7, with TRBD1 matching 8 junction bases. What was sequenced was PBMCs or a T cell subset sorted from them (not recorded which). The CDR3 protein: CSAGDADRGYEQYF. The nucleotide sequence is given as TGCAGTGCGGGGGACGCAGACAGGGGCTACGAGCAGTACTTC.